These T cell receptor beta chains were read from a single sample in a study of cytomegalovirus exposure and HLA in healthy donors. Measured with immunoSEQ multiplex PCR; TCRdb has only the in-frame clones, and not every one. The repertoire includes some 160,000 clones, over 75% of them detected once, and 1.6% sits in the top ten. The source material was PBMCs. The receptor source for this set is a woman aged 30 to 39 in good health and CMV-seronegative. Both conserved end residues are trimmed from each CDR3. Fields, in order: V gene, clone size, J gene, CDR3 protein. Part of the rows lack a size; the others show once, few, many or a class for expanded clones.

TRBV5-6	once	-	ASSLAGSSYEQY
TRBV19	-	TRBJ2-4	ASSTRQGVVAKNIQY
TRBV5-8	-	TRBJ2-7	ASSFSGTSGHEQY
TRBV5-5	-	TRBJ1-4	ASSHQNWEEKLF
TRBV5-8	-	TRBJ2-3	ASSDGTSGSRTDTQY
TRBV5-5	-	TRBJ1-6	ASSLKGQGVSYNSPLH
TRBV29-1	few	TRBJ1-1	SVFEQGEAF
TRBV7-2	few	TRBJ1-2	ASRSGGVVAYT
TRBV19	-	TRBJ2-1	ASSLSGGTPYYNEQF
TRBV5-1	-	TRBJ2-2	ASSRGTSGMNTGELF
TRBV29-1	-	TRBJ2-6	SAYDSSGANVLT
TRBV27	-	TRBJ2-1	ASSPMGGSGGRMNEQF
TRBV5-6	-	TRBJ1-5	ASSPGTGIQPQH
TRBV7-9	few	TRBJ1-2	ASSFYAGQPIVGYT
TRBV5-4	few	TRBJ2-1	ASSSTPVNEQF
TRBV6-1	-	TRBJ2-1	ASSGPFQQGRGDEQF
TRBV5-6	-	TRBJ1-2	ASSLDRGYGYT
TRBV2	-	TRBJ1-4	ASSEGLLSATNEKLF
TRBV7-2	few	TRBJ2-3	ASSASTSGGPDTQY
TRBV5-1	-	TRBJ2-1	ASSAGQSTLYNEQF
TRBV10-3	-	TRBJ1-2	ASRTGQGGYT
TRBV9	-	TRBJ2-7	AGSVAPRAGEGDYEQY
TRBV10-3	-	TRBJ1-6	AIRTGLRQESPLH
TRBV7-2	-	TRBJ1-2	ASSLGAAARQGYI
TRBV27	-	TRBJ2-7	ASSFNSGVYEQY